This T cell receptor (beta chain) was recovered during a study of OX40 agonist ivuxolimab in advanced cancers. The overall study: Therapy given before enrollment (anti-PD-1, anti-PD-L1 or anti-CTLA-4) was allowed, and under 45% had some.

V lost 4 bases and J lost 2, with 11 bases in between. Germline V lookup: CDR1 SQVTM, CDR2 ANQGSEA. The CDR3 loop spans 13 amino acids. Comments on this clone: The antigen is unknown.

Study-wide results and caveats: Researchers report that CD8+ T cells had, on average, more expanded clones than CD4+.

Sequencing was performed with immunoSEQ multiplex PCR; in TCRdb, only in-frame clones are kept and a portion is missing. The profile covers roughly 98,000 clones, with about 86% appearing a single time and roughly 1.5% taken by the ten largest. The receptor was derived from an adult with an advanced solid tumor such as melanoma, head and neck, liver or kidney cancer. Sequencing used CD4+ or CD8+ T cells sorted from blood, obtained in a trial of the OX40 agonist ivuxolimab. This chain connects TRBV29-1 to TRBJ1-2; weak D call: TRBD1 (5 bases). The DNA for the CDR3 is TGCAGCGTTGTAAAACAGGAAAACTATGGCTACACCTTC. It translates to CSVVKQENYGYTF.